This TCR beta chain came from a study of identifying expanded T cells in peripheral blood. The germline V and J ends were trimmed by 7 bases and 6 bases, with 18 bases remaining between them. Germline CDR1 SGHAT, CDR2 FQNNGV. The CDR3 extends over 14 amino acids. The data were produced by immunoSEQ multiplex PCR, yet TCRdb's version contains in-frame clones alone and is incomplete. The table records about 52,000 clones, approximately 82% of them present only once. The sample was blood. J is TRBJ2-5 and V is TRBV11-2, with D unresolved. The TCR was taken from a person aged 18 to 75 in good health. The CDR3 DNA reads as TGTGCCAGCACCTTGGGTAGCCCCGCCAAGACCCAGTACTTC. Protein sequence: CASTLGSPAKTQYF.